This T cell receptor (beta chain) was identified during a study of blood T cell repertoires in COVID-19. Turning to the study itself: Among Cohort 3 donors, those recovered had two negative PCRs, clearance, or symptom resolution. Samples came from the United States, Italy and Spain, spanning acute and convalescent COVID-19.

Assay: immunoSEQ multiplex PCR; the TCRdb copy retains only in-frame clones and omits some. The table shows fewer than 250,000 clones, with 85% to 90% occurring only once. This clone appeared once. J was trimmed by 3 bases and V by 4 bases; bases with no gene match: 7. Germline V gene lookup returns CDR1 MNHNS and CDR2 SASEGT. This CDR3 region has 16 residues. Participants came from some 23 US areas, aged about 18 to 100 years. Clinical history reported by participants formed the basis on which cohorts were assigned. The sequence was collected from a woman aged 40 to 55 in a cohort exposed to, infected with or recovered from COVID-19 (not recorded which). The rearrangement uses TRBV6-1 and TRBJ2-5; 11 positions agree with TRBD2. Input material: PBMCs or T cells enriched from blood (not recorded which). CDR3 sequence (DNA): TGTGCCAGCAGTGTGTCTAGCGGGGGGTATGAAGAGACCCAGTACTTC. It is translated as CASSVSSGGYEETQYF.